The following is a TCR beta chain sequence with its context. What it recognizes is unknown. Primed by a sample-barcoded 5' primer and a J-beta primer mix, a second PCR proceeded for 7 to 11 cycles. TCRdb fed the 5' RACE reads into MiXCR, producing one record per CDR3 protein. The sample carries some 1.4 million distinct CDR3 sequences, approximately 38% recorded once. The record originates from a study of blood T cells in healthy people across ages. Overall study results and limits: Donor CMV status, an unknown factor, possibly confounded changes in expanded clonotypes.

The germline V gene encodes CDR1 LGHNA and CDR2 YNFKEQ. The CDR3 length is 17 residues. V gave up 0 bases and J gave up 5 bases; unmatched junction bases: 11. Every sample yielded at least 6.5 million isolated PBMCs. This TCR came from a woman aged 18-29 years in good health. The chain recombines TRBV4-2 with TRBJ2-5; 8 bases align to TRBD2. The sequencing sample was made of blood. The CDR3 spells CASSQDRDGRAVETQYF. The CDR3, as DNA: TGTGCCAGCAGCCAAGATCGGGACGGGAGGGCCGTGGAGACCCAGTACTTC.